This TCR beta chain was sequenced during a study of T cells after yellow fever vaccination. Study-level results: In post-booster samples, most primary-vaccination clones reappeared (about 96% CD4, 88% CD8). Shared CD4/CD8 clonotypes were a small share, likely from convergent recombination. Faster peaking, at day 5 versus 15, marked a secondary response that was weaker.

A 5'RACE template-switching step, the method used to make TCR cDNA, added a universal primer site and UMIs. TCRdb re-analysed the 5' RACE reads in MiXCR, keeping a single row per CDR3 protein. The sample holds under 600,000 distinct CDR3 sequences, approximately 12% seen once. Losses at the gene ends were 1 base for V and 3 bases for J; bases not matched to a gene: 4. Germline values: CDR1 SGHRS, CDR2 YFSETQ. This CDR3 contains 15 residues. The table lists this clonotype with a few counts. Its antigen remains unknown. V usage is TRBV5-1 and J usage is TRBJ2-1; 7 positions match TRBD2. The sample in question was PBMCs, obtained on the day of the yellow fever booster vaccination. This clonotype was obtained from a man aged 30 to 39 who received the YFV17D yellow fever vaccine. The CDR3 sequence is CASSLSGMNYNEQFF. In nucleotides, the CDR3 is TGCGCCAGCAGCTTGAGCGGGATGAACTACAATGAGCAGTTCTTC.